Listed below are T cell receptor beta chains from one sample, sequenced in a study of blood T cell repertoires in COVID-19. Clones were sequenced by immunoSEQ multiplex PCR, and TCRdb holds only the in-frame ones, with some missing. The table lists 45,000 to 50,000 clones, approximately 80% of them singletons, with about three fifths in the top ten. The sequenced sample consisted of peripheral blood. The receptors derive from a man aged 65-85 years with acute or convalescent COVID-19. Both conserved end residues are part of each CDR3. A D gene is named only where the DNA matches it firmly. Size is stated for part of the rows, as once, few or many counts, or as a class when the clone is expanded.

-,-,TRBJ1-5,TRBV6-5,TGTGCCAGCAGTCTGTTTCGGAATCAGCCCCAGCATTTT,CASSLFRNQPQHF
TRBD1,-,TRBJ2-3,TRBV5-6,TGTGCCAGCAGCTTCCTCGGTGCGGACAGGAGTTCAGATACGCAGTATTTT,CASSFLGADRSSDTQYF
TRBD2,-,TRBJ2-1,TRBV29-1,TGCAGCGTTGAACCTAAGGCGGGGGGAAGCTCCTACAATGAGCAGTTCTTC,CSVEPKAGGSSYNEQFF
TRBD2,-,TRBJ2-1,TRBV25-1,TGTGCCAGCAGTGAACACAGCGGGGTCTACAATGAGCAGTTCTTC,CASSEHSGVYNEQFF
-,-,TRBJ1-1,TRBV30,TGTGCCTGGAAGCCCGCGAACACTGAAGCTTTCTTT,CAWKPANTEAFF
-,once,TRBJ1-5,TRBV4-1,TGCGCCAGCAGCCGGGGGAGGGCTCAGCCCCAGCATTTT,CASSRGRAQPQHF
TRBD1,-,TRBJ2-2,TRBV19,TGTGCCAGTAGTCCACTAGGGACAGCTAACACCGGGGAGCTGTTTTTT,CASSPLGTANTGELFF
TRBD2,-,TRBJ2-3,TRBV5-3,TGTGCCAGAAGCTTGGACCTTGCGGGCGGGAGCGATACGACCACAGATACGCAGTATTTT,CARSLDLAGGSDTTTDTQYF
-,-,TRBJ2-7,TRBV6-5,TGTGCCAGCACTCCCCCGGGGGGCAGCTCCTACGAGCAGTACTTC,CASTPPGGSSYEQYF
TRBD1,-,TRBJ1-2,TRBV6-1,TGTGCCAGCAGTGATGGGGGAAACAGGGGATGGGGCTACACCTTC,CASSDGGNRGWGYTF
TRBD1,-,TRBJ1-5,TRBV6-5,TGTGCCAGCGGGACAGCCTGGGGGCAGCCCCAGCATTTT,CASGTAWGQPQHF
TRBD2,once,TRBJ2-1,TRBV4-2,TGTGCCAGCACGAGGGACTACCTAAGCGGAGATGAGCAGTTCTTC,CASTRDYLSGDEQFF
TRBD1,-,TRBJ1-5,TRBV2,TGTGCCAGCAATCAGGGGGGCCTCAATCAGCCCCAGCATTTT,CASNQGGLNQPQHF
-,-,TRBJ1-2,TRBV6-1,TGTGCCAGCAGTGAAGGTCGAATCGGGGGAGGCTACACCTTC,CASSEGRIGGGYTF
-,few,TRBJ2-1,TRBV6-2/TRBV6-3,TGTGCCAGCAGTTACTCCCTAGCCTCCTACAATGAGCAGTTCTTC,CASSYSLASYNEQFF
-,-,TRBJ1-1,TRBV4-3,TGCGCCAGCAGCCAAGAAAACCGGGAGAACACTGAAGCTTTCTTT,CASSQENRENTEAFF
-,-,TRBJ2-4,TRBV6-1,TGTGCCAGCAGTGATAGGGCAGGGGCCGGGGCCGAAAACATTCAGTACTTC,CASSDRAGAGAENIQYF
-,-,TRBJ2-1,TRBV7-7,TGTGCCAGCAGCTCCCGGACGGGGTTTGGGTACAATGAGCAGTTCTTC,CASSSRTGFGYNEQFF
-,-,TRBJ1-2,TRBV7-2,TGTGCCAGCAGCTTAACGGCAGGACTTAACTATGGCTACACCTTC,CASSLTAGLNYGYTF
TRBD2,-,TRBJ2-1,TRBV4-1,TGCGCCAGCAGCCAACAACTAGCGGGAGGGTTAGACAATGAGCAGTTCTTC,CASSQQLAGGLDNEQFF
-,-,TRBJ2-3,TRBV6-5,TGTGCCAGCAGTCTAGGAGATACGCAGTATTTT,CASSLGDTQYF
TRBD1,few,TRBJ1-2,TRBV28,TGTGCCAGCAGACGGGACAGCAACTATGGCTACACCTTC,CASRRDSNYGYTF
-,-,TRBJ2-2,TRBV7-6,TGTGCCAGCAGCTCTGGACACCTTAACACCGGGGAGCTGTTTTTT,CASSSGHLNTGELFF
-,few,TRBJ1-5,TRBV28,TGTGCCAGCAGTTTATCGGGACATAGGTCCTCATGGCCCCAGCATTTT,CASSLSGHRSSWPQHF
TRBD2,-,TRBJ2-3,TRBV19,TGTGCCAGTAGTGACCCGAGACTAGCAGCCAGCACAGATACGCAGTATTTT,CASSDPRLAASTDTQYF
-,-,TRBJ2-6,TRBV2,TGTGCCAGCAGTGCGTCTGGGGCCAACGTCCTGACTTTC,CASSASGANVLTF
-,-,TRBJ2-7,TRBV28,TGTGCCAGCGGTGAGACATATAGGTTTGATGAGCAGTACTTC,CASGETYRFDEQYF
-,once,TRBJ2-2,TRBV4-3,TGCGCCAGCAGCCAAGACCGGGGGCAGGGGGACACCGGGGAGCTGTTTTTT,CASSQDRGQGDTGELFF
-,-,TRBJ1-2,TRBV4-1,TGCGCCAGCAGCCAAGATCGCGGACAGTCTTCGAGGGGTGGCTACACCTTC,CASSQDRGQSSRGGYTF
-,few,TRBJ2-5,TRBV5-1,TGCGCCAGCAGCTTGGGACGCGACACGCAAGAGACCCAGTACTTC,CASSLGRDTQETQYF
TRBD2,-,TRBJ2-7,TRBV5-4,TGTGCCAGCAGCCTTACTAGCGGGTCCTACGAGCAGTACTTC,CASSLTSGSYEQYF
TRBD2,-,TRBJ2-7,TRBV2,TGTGCCAGCTCGGCCCTGGCTAGCGGTCCCTACGAGCAGTACTTC,CASSALASGPYEQYF
-,-,TRBJ1-1,TRBV27,TGTGCCAGCAGTTCTGCCCGACAGCTTCGGGAAGCTTTCTTT,CASSSARQLREAFF
-,-,TRBJ2-2,TRBV5-1,TGCGCCAGCAGCTTGGGGGCAATCGGGGAGCTGTTTTTT,CASSLGAIGELFF
-,-,TRBJ2-5,TRBV4-2,TGTGCCAGCAGCCTAAGCGGAGCGGAAGAGACCCAGTACTTC,CASSLSGAEETQYF
-,-,TRBJ1-1,TRBV5-6,TGTGCCAGCAGCTTGGCCTTAGGCAGGGTTGGGGCTGAAGCTTTCTTT,CASSLALGRVGAEAFF
-,-,TRBJ2-7,TRBV12-5,TGTGCTAGTGGTTTGGGCGGGATACTCTACGAGCAGTACTTC,CASGLGGILYEQYF
TRBD2,-,TRBJ2-3,TRBV6-5,TGTGCCAGCAGTTTTGCCAGCGGGGCCTCGACAGATACGCAGTATTTT,CASSFASGASTDTQYF
-,-,TRBJ1-6,TRBV7-2,TGTGCCAGCAGCTTACTCGGAGTGGATATGGCCCTCCACTTT,CASSLLGVDMALHF
-,-,TRBJ2-7,TRBV20-1,TGCAGTGCTAGTAAAGCGGGCGCAGGGGGCGAGCAGTACTTC,CSASKAGAGGEQYF
-,few,TRBJ2-2,TRBV18,TGTGCCAGCTCACCAGTGGACACGAACACCGGGGAGCTGTTTTTT,CASSPVDTNTGELFF
TRBD1,-,TRBJ1-1,TRBV3-1/TRBV3-2,TGTGCCAGCAGCACAGGGGGATGGGAAGCTTTCTTT,CASSTGGWEAFF
-,-,TRBJ1-4,TRBV7-9,TGTGCCAGCAGTAGGGACACTGCAACTAATGAAAAACTGTTTTTT,CASSRDTATNEKLFF
-,-,TRBJ2-7,TRBV7-3,TGTGCCAGCAGCTCCTTGCGGGCTTCCGAGCAGTACTTC,CASSSLRASEQYF
-,-,TRBJ1-4,TRBV9,TGTGCCAGCAGCGTCGACAGTGCAACTAATGAAAAACTGTTTTTT,CASSVDSATNEKLFF
-,-,TRBJ2-3,TRBV6-2/TRBV6-3,TGTGCCAGCAGTGGAGGGGGAGGGACGCAGTATTTT,CASSGGGGTQYF
-,-,TRBJ2-2,TRBV7-7,TGTGCCAGCAGCCTCTCCCACACCGGGGAGCTGTTTTTT,CASSLSHTGELFF
-,-,TRBJ2-5,TRBV3-1/TRBV3-2,TGTGCCAGCAGCCCCGTCCGGGAGACCCAGTACTTC,CASSPVRETQYF
-,-,TRBJ1-2,TRBV3-1/TRBV3-2,TGTGCCAGCAGCCAAGATATTCAGGGGTGGTATGGCTACACCTTC,CASSQDIQGWYGYTF
-,-,TRBJ2-1,TRBV27,TGTGCCAGCAGTTCAAATTTTGACAATGAGCAGTTCTTC,CASSSNFDNEQFF